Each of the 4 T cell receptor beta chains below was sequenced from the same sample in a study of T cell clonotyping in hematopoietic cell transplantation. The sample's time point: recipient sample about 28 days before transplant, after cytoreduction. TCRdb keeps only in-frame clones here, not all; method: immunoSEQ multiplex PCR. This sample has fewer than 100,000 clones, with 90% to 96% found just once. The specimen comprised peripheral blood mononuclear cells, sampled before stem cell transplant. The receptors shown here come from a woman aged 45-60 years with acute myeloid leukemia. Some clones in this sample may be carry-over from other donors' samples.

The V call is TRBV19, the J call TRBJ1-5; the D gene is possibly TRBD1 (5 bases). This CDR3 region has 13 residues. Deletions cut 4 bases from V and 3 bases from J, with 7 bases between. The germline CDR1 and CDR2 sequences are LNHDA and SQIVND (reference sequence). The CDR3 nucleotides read TGTGCCAGTAGTAGGGGGGTCAATCAGCCCCAGCATTTT. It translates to CASSRGVNQPQHF.

In DNA, the CDR3 is TGTGCCAGTAGTATGTCGTTCAAAAGAACCACTGAAGCTTTCTTT. It is translated as CASSMSFKRTTEAFF. This chain links TRBV19 with TRBJ1-1; D remains ambiguous. CDR3 length: 15 amino acids. The germline CDR1 and CDR2 sequences are LNHDA and SQIVND (reference sequence). V lost 3 bases, J lost 4 bases, and 15 bases lay in between.

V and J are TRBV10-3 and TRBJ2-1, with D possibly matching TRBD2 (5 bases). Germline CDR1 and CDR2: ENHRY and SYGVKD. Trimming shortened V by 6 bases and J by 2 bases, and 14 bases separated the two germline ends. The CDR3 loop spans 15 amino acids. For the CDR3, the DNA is TGTGCCATCAGCCTGCTAGCAGATCCCTACAATGAGCAGTTCTTC. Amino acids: CAISLLADPYNEQFF.

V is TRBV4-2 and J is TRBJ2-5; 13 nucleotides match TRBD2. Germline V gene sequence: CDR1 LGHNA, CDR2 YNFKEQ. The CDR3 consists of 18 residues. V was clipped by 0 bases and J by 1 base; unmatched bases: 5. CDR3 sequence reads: CASSQDLLAGGRQETQYF. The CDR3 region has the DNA TGTGCCAGCAGCCAAGACCTACTAGCGGGGGGGCGCCAAGAGACCCAGTACTTC.